The rows below give T cell receptor beta chains drawn from one sample of a study of radiotherapy plus CTLA-4 blockade in lung cancer. Sequencing was performed with immunoSEQ multiplex PCR; in TCRdb, only in-frame clones are kept and a portion is missing. The sample records about 82,000 clones, around 72% being singletons. Sequencing was performed on peripheral blood, taken from a patient treated with radiotherapy plus ipilimumab. Receptors originate from a human donor with non-small cell lung cancer that progressed on radiotherapy plus ipilimumab. Both conserved end residues are part of each CDR3. The D gene is left open where the match is weak. The size field is filled for only some rows; it gives once, few, many or a size class.

d_call,j_call,v_call,clone_size,cdr3_nt,cdr3_aa
.,TRBJ2-7,TRBV20-1,.,TGCAGTGCTACAGCTTTGTACGAGCAGTACTTC,CSATALYEQYF
TRBD1,TRBJ2-7,TRBV28,.,TGTGCCAGCAGCAGCCCCCAAGAGGGGACAGGGTGGCCCTACGAGCAGTACTTC,CASSSPQEGTGWPYEQYF
.,TRBJ2-2,TRBV7-3,few,TGTGCCAGCCGCCCGACTAGTTCAGCCGGGGAGCTGTTTTTT,CASRPTSSAGELFF
TRBD1,TRBJ2-2,TRBV7-8,.,TGTGCCAGCAGCAGAAGGGACAGGGAGGGGGCCGGGGAGCTGTTTTTT,CASSRRDREGAGELFF
.,TRBJ2-1,TRBV19,.,TGTGCCAGTACGGGGAGTACCTACAATGAGCAGTTCTTC,CASTGSTYNEQFF
.,TRBJ2-7,TRBV2,.,TGTGCCAGCAGCGAGGGGTGGGCCTACGAGCAGTACTTC,CASSEGWAYEQYF
.,TRBJ1-5,TRBV5-6,.,TGTGCCAGCAGCTTGGGCAGGGGACTAAATCAGCCCCAGCATTTT,CASSLGRGLNQPQHF
.,TRBJ2-2,TRBV4-2,.,TGTGCCAGCAGCCAAGGATCTGGCGGGGAGCTGTTTTTT,CASSQGSGGELFF
.,TRBJ2-5,TRBV5-1,.,TGCGCCAGCAGGTACCAAGAGACCCAGTACTTC,CASRYQETQYF
.,TRBJ2-7,TRBV28,.,TGTGCCAGCACCACCTCGGGGGGAGGGGGCAGGTACGAGCAGTACTTC,CASTTSGGGGRYEQYF
.,TRBJ2-7,TRBV6-6,.,TGTGCCACGGCGGTGATGAGCGGGCATTCCTACGAGCAGTACTTC,CATAVMSGHSYEQYF
.,TRBJ1-2,TRBV7-9,once,TGTGCCAGCAGCTTAGCCATGGGGGGGTCCTATGGCTACACCTTC,CASSLAMGGSYGYTF
.,TRBJ2-7,TRBV6-4,.,TGTGCCAGCCCCGCAACCTACGAGCAGTACTTC,CASPATYEQYF
TRBD1,TRBJ2-2,TRBV25-1,.,TGTGCCAGCAGTCGACAGGGGGCTTTGAACACCGGGGAGCTGTTTTTT,CASSRQGALNTGELFF
TRBD1,TRBJ1-1,TRBV5-4,.,TGTGCCAGCAGCCCTAGGGGGACAGGGGGGAACACTGAAGCTTTCTTT,CASSPRGTGGNTEAFF
TRBD2,TRBJ2-1,TRBV5-1,.,TGCGCCAGCAGCTTGGGAGGGACTAGGGGATACAATGAGCAGTTCTTC,CASSLGGTRGYNEQFF
.,TRBJ2-2,TRBV11-2,.,TGTGCCAGCAGCCTAGGGTCCGGGGAGCTGTTTTTT,CASSLGSGELFF
.,TRBJ2-7,TRBV2,.,TGTGCCAGCAGTAAAGGTCAGGGGAAAATCTACAAGCAGTACTTC,CASSKGQGKIYKQYF
.,TRBJ2-7,TRBV13,few,TGTGCCAGCAGCTCCTCAACCAGGGAGCAGTACTTC,CASSSSTREQYF
.,TRBJ1-2,TRBV6-6,.,TGTGCCAGCAGTTACTCTTCGGGGGCGGATGGCTACACCTTC,CASSYSSGADGYTF
.,TRBJ2-7,TRBV6-1,once,TGTGCCAGCGGCCCACGCGGCGCCGACACCTACGAGCAGTACTTC,CASGPRGADTYEQYF
.,TRBJ1-1,TRBV29-1,once,TGCAGCGTTGGCTGGCAGAACACTGAAGCTTTCTTT,CSVGWQNTEAFF
.,TRBJ1-2,TRBV18,.,TGTGCCAGCTCACCACCGGGGGCGCGAGGCTACACCTTC,CASSPPGARGYTF